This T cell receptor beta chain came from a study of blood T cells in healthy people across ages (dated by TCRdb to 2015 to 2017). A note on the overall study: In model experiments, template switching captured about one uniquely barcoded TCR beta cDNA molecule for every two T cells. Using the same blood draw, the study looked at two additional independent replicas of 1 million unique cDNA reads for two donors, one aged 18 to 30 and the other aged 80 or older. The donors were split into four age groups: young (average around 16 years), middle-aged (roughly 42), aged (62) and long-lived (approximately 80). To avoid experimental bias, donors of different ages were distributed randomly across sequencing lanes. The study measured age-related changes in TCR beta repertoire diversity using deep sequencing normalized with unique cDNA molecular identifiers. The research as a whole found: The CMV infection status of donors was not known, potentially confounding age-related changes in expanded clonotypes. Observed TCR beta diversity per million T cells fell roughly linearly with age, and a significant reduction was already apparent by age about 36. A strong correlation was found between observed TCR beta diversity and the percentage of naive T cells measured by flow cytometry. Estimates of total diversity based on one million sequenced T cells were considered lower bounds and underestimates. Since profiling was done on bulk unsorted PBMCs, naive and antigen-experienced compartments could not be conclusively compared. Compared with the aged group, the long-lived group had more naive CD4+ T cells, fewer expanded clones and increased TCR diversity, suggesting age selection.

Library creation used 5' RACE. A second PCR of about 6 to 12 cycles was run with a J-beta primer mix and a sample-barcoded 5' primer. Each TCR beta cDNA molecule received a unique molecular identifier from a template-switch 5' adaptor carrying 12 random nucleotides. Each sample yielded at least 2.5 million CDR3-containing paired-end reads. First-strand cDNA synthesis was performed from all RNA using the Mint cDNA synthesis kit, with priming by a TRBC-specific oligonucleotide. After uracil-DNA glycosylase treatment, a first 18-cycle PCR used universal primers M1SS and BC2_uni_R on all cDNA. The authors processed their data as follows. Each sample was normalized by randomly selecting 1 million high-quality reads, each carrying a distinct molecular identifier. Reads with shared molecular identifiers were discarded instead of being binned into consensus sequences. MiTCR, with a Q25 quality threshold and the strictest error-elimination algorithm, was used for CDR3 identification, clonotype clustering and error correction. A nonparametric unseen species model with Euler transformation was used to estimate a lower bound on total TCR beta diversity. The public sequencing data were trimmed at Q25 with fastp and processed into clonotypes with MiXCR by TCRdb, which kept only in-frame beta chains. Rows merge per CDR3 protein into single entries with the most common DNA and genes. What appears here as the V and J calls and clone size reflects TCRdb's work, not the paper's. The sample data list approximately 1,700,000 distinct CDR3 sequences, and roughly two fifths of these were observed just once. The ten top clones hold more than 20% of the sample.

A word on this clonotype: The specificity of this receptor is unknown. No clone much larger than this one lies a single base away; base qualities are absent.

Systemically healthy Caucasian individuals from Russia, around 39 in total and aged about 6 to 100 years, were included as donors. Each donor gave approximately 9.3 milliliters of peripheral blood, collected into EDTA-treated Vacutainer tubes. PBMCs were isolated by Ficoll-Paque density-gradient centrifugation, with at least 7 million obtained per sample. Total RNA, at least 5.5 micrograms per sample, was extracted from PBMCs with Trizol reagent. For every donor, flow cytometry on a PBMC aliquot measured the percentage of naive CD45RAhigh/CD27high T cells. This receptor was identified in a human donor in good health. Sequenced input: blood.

Here the CDR3 is given as CASTRDRANTEAFF. The nucleotide sequence reads as follows: TGTGCCAGCACCCGCGACAGGGCGAACACTGAAGCTTTCTTT. This receptor chain uses TRBV7-9 and TRBJ1-1; TRBD1 agrees with 7 junctional bases. CDR1 is given as SEHNR and CDR2 as FQNEAQ, both from the germline V gene (reference sequence). V and J are trimmed by 7 bases and 1 base, and the gene matches miss 6 bases of the junction. From the cysteine up to the phenylalanine, the CDR3 has a length of 14 residues. Only the CDR3 portion is preserved as DNA: 42 bases, with reading frame beginning at the first base. Where the CDR3 stops, the reference TRBV7-9 and TRBJ1-1 genes take over; the full variable domain is DTGVSQNPRHKITKRGQNVTFRCDPISEHNRLYWYRQTLGQGPEFLTYFQNEAQLEKSRLLSDRFSAERPKGSFSTLEIQRTEQGDSAMYLCASTRDRANTEAFFGQGTRLTVV.